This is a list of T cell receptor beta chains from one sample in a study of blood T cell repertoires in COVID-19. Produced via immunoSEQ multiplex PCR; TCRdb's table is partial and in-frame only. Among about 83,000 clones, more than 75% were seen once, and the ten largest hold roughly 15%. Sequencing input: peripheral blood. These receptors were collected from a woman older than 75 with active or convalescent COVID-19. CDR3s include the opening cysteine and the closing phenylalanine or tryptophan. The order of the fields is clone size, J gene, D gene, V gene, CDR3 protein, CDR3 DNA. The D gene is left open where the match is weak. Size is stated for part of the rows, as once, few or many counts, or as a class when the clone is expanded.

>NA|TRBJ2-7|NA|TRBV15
CATSRDRQAYEQYF
TGTGCCACCAGCAGAGATCGACAGGCCTACGAGCAGTACTTC
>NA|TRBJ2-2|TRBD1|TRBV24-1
CATSETGITGELFF
TGTGCCACCAGTGAGACAGGGATCACCGGGGAGCTGTTTTTT
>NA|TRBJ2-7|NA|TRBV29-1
CSAEGGGTYEQYF
TGCAGCGCAGAGGGTGGGGGGACCTACGAGCAGTACTTC
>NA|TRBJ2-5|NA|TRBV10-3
CAISEGARGRETQYF
TGTGCCATCAGTGAGGGGGCCAGGGGACGAGAGACCCAGTACTTC
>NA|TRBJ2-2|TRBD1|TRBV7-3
CASRRTGGFAGELFF
TGTGCCAGCAGGAGGACAGGGGGCTTCGCCGGGGAGCTGTTTTTT
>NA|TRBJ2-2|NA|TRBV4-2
CASSQELANTGELFF
TGTGCCAGCAGCCAAGAGTTAGCGAACACCGGGGAGCTGTTTTTT
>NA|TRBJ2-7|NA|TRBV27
CASRPGQSYEQYF
TGTGCCAGCAGGCCTGGACAGTCCTACGAGCAGTACTTC
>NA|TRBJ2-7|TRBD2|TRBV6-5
CASSRGTSSYEQYF
TGTGCCAGCAGTCGAGGGACTAGCTCCTACGAGCAGTACTTC
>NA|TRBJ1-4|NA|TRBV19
CASSILGGVGEKLFF
TGTGCCAGTAGTATCCTTGGGGGGGTTGGCGAAAAACTGTTTTTT
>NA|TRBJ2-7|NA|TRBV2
CASSIQTYEQYF
TGTGCCAGCAGTATACAGACCTACGAGCAGTACTTC
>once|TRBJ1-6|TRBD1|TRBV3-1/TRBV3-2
CASNPGGGSPLHF
TGTGCCAGCAACCCAGGGGGCGGTTCACCCCTCCACTTT
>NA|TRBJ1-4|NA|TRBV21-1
CASSKETHRPDINEKLFF
TGTGCCAGCAGCAAAGAGACTCACAGGCCCGATATTAATGAAAAACTGTTTTTT
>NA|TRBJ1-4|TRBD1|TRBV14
CASSQVAGGTGRNEKLFF
TGTGCCAGCAGCCAAGTTGCAGGGGGCACAGGGAGAAACGAAAAACTGTTTTTT
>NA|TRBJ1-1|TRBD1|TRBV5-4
CASSMGQLNTEAFF
TGTGCCAGCAGCATGGGACAGTTGAACACTGAAGCTTTCTTT
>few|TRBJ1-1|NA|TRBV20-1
CSASAQVLNTEAFF
TGCAGTGCTAGTGCCCAGGTCTTGAACACTGAAGCTTTCTTT
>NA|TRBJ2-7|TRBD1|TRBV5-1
CASSWTGAEQYF
TGCGCCAGCAGCTGGACAGGGGCCGAGCAGTACTTC